The present T cell receptor (beta chain) was sequenced within a study of blood T cell repertoires in COVID-19. At the level of the study: COVID-19 samples collected from the United States, Italy and Spain covered acute and convalescent phases. PBMCs, B-cell-depleted T cells, or T cells were the source of the cDNA or gDNA that made up the material.

Original analysis: Amplification of reference gene primers provided the estimated nucleated cell counts. The repertoire was sequenced with immunoSEQ multiplex PCR; TCRdb's copy has only in-frame clones and lacks some. From that table come the V and J calls and clone size; the DNA was used to work out D and trimming. Here the sample spans some 180,000 clones, around 85% being singletons. From germline, CDR1 is MNHEY and CDR2 SVGAGI. The CDR3 has 16 residues. V shed 0 bases and J shed 4 bases, with 13 bases lying between them. Sequencing was carried out using peripheral blood. This sequence was found in a woman aged 55-75 years with acute or convalescent COVID-19. The rearrangement links TRBV6-5 to TRBJ1-3, with D maybe TRBD1 (5 bases). The CDR3 region is CASSYSAGQGGNTIYF. Written as DNA, the CDR3 is TGTGCCAGCAGTTACTCGGCAGGGCAAGGGGGAAACACCATATATTTT.